This TCR beta chain was sequenced for a study of T cell repertoires in cytomegalovirus infection. As for the study in general: CMV infection together with matching HLA type was indicated by public TCR beta signatures.

A remark on this clonotype: The antigen is not known.

CDR1 MNHNY and CDR2 SVGAGI come from the germline V gene (reference sequence). V lost 5 bases and J 4 bases, leaving 20 bases between the germline ends. This CDR3 comprises 16 residues. MiXCR, run by TCRdb on the reads, gives a single entry per CDR3 protein. Among approximately 300,000 distinct CDR3 sequences, approximately 25% were seen once, and the ten largest hold roughly 13%. The J gene is TRBJ1-1, the V gene TRBV6-6; D may be TRBD1 (6 bases). This TCR came from a human donor in good health (CMV status not recorded). Some clones in this sample may be carry-over from other donors' samples. Sequencing was performed on cultured PBMCs, taken from culture after CMV antigen stimulation. The CDR3 reads CASSQGLNTLGTEAFF. CDR3 DNA sequence: TGTGCCAGCAGTCAGGGGTTGAACACGCTGGGCACTGAAGCTTTCTTT.